The 15 T cell receptor beta chains below come from one sample, sequenced in a study of PD-L1 blockade in urothelial cancer. Method: immunoSEQ multiplex PCR; TCRdb's copy keeps in-frame clones and lacks some. The sample includes about 95,000 clones, around 86% seen only once; the top ten take approximately 2%. Time point meaning: pretreatment peripheral blood. Sequences were derived from PBMCs, sampled around atezolizumab (anti-PD-L1) treatment. The origin of the receptors is a man between 60 and 70 years old with urothelial cancer.

V and J are TRBV5-1 and TRBJ2-7, with TRBD1 identical over 7 bases. J gave up 4 bases and V 4 bases, and 8 bases lay outside the gene matches. Germline CDR1 is SGHRS and CDR2 is YFSETQ. The CDR3 extends over 14 amino acids. The CDR3 DNA sequence: TGCGCCAGCAGCCTGAGGGGACAGTGTTACGAGCAGTACTTC. Protein sequence: CASSLRGQCYEQYF.

The V call is TRBV9, the J call TRBJ2-1, with a tentative D call TRBD1 (6 bases). Germline assignment: CDR1 SGDLS and CDR2 YYNGEE. The CDR3 totals 12 residues. V lost 3 bases, J lost 14 bases, and 15 bases lay in between. Here the CDR3 DNA reads TGTGCCAGCAGCGACGGATTTGGGGGCGAGTTCTTC. Translating it yields CASSDGFGGEFF.

This chain joins TRBV30 and TRBJ2-7; D is unresolved. Trimming took 2 bases from V and 3 from J, leaving 14 bases between them. This CDR3 comprises 14 residues. Germline lookup yields CDR1 GTSNPN and CDR2 SVGIG (reference sequence). CDR3 region: CAWSPTQPGYEQYF. CDR3 in DNA: TGTGCCTGGAGTCCGACCCAGCCGGGCTACGAGCAGTACTTC.

The rearrangement uses TRBV5-4 and TRBJ2-7, with TRBD1 identical over 7 bases. Germline V gives CDR1 SGHNT, CDR2 YYREEE (reference sequence). The CDR3 is made up of 12 amino acids. V was pared by 5 bases and J by 3 bases, with 2 bases of the junction left unmatched. DNA for the CDR3: TGTGCCAGCAGAGGGGACAGCTACGAGCAGTACTTC. Protein: CASRGDSYEQYF.

The V and J genes are TRBV28 and TRBJ1-1, with 7 bases lining up with TRBD1. The J segment lost 6 bases and the V segment lost 3 bases, leaving 7 bases of the junction unmatched. Germline CDR1 and CDR2: MDHEN and SYDVKM. The CDR3 covers 14 residues. The CDR3 DNA follows: TGTGCCAGCAGTTTGGGCGACAGGGTCGCTGAAGCTTTCTTT. Residues: CASSLGDRVAEAFF.

V gene TRBV6-5 combines with J gene TRBJ2-2; a possible D gene is TRBD2 (6 bases). CDR1 is MNHEY, CDR2 SVGAGI, per germline. The CDR3 is made up of 15 amino acids. The ends were cut back, 3 bases at V and 4 bases at J, with 12 bases in the middle. The CDR3 DNA reads TGTGCCAGCAGTTATTGGGGGAGGAGCACCGGGGAGCTGTTTTTT. It is translated as CASSYWGRSTGELFF.

The rearrangement joins TRBV5-4 to TRBJ2-7, with TRBD2 identical over 8 bases. Losses at the gene ends were 4 bases for V and 2 bases for J; bases not matched to a gene: 5. This CDR3 is 14 amino acids long. CDR1 is SGHNT, CDR2 YYREEE, per germline (reference sequence). CDR3 sequence (DNA): TGTGCCAGCAGCAATAGCGGGGTAACCTACGAGCAGTACTTC. Encoded protein: CASSNSGVTYEQYF.

This rearrangement joins TRBV4-1 to TRBJ2-7; 7 bases line up with TRBD1. V lost 3 bases and J lost 0; bases outside the gene matches: 11. Germline-derived CDR1 and CDR2 are MGHRA and YSYEKL. CDR3 length: 17 residues. The CDR3 here is CASSHPPGQFSSYEQYF. CDR3 DNA: TGCGCCAGCAGCCATCCCCCGGGACAGTTTAGCTCCTACGAGCAGTACTTC.

The J gene is TRBJ2-7, the V gene TRBV5-1; 10 bases match TRBD2. The CDR3 spans 14 residues. Per germline, CDR1 SGHRS and CDR2 YFSETQ. V gave up 2 bases and J gave up 6 bases; unmatched junction bases: 5. The CDR3 DNA reads as TGCGCCAGCAGCTTTTCTAGCGGGAGTACCGAGCAGTACTTC. Amino acid sequence: CASSFSSGSTEQYF.

The chain combines TRBV6-5 with TRBJ2-1; D is perhaps TRBD1 (7 bases). The ends were cut back, 6 bases at V and 9 bases at J, with 21 bases in the middle. The CDR3 contains 15 residues. From germline, CDR1 is MNHEY and CDR2 SVGAGI. The CDR3 DNA is TGTGCCAGCAGCCGACTAGAGGGGGCTCATAGTGAGCAGTTCTTC. Translated: CASSRLEGAHSEQFF.

This chain connects TRBV10-3 to TRBJ2-3; TRBD2 aligns across 8 bases. There are 18 residues in the CDR3. The germline gives CDR1 ENHRY, CDR2 SYGVKD. The J segment lost 1 base and the V segment lost 6 bases, leaving 15 bases of the junction unmatched. In DNA form, the CDR3 reads TGTGCCATCAGGGACACCCCGGGCGGGGGGTCTGGCACAGATACGCAGTATTTT. Amino acids: CAIRDTPGGGSGTDTQYF.

This chain links TRBV27 with TRBJ2-2, with 8 bases that match TRBD1. CDR3 length: 16 amino acids. V lost 6 bases to trimming and J lost 1 base; unmatched junction nucleotides: 7. Germline CDR1 reads MNHEY; CDR2 reads SMNVEV (reference sequence). The CDR3 reads CASRIRTGRNTGELFF. The CDR3 DNA follows: TGTGCCAGCAGAATTAGGACAGGGAGGAACACCGGGGAGCTGTTTTTT.

This chain uses TRBV27 with TRBJ1-1; D is uncertain. Per the germline V gene, CDR1 is MNHEY and CDR2 is SMNVEV (reference sequence). This CDR3 has 13 amino acids. V dropped 6 bases and J dropped 2 bases, with 10 bases sitting between them. CDR3 protein: CASSAYLNTEAFF. The CDR3 region has the DNA TGTGCCAGCAGCGCCTATCTTAACACTGAAGCTTTCTTT.

This chain connects TRBV9 to TRBJ1-1; TRBD1 aligns across 9 bases. The J segment lost 1 base and the V segment lost 4 bases, leaving 5 bases of the junction unmatched. This CDR3 has 15 amino acids. Germline CDR1 reads SGDLS; CDR2 reads YYNGEE. The CDR3 DNA sequence: TGTGCCAGCAGCCTAGGGGACAGGGAGAACACTGAAGCTTTCTTT. It translates to CASSLGDRENTEAFF.

V is TRBV2 and J is TRBJ1-4, with D possibly TRBD1 on 6 matching bases. This CDR3 has 15 amino acids. Germline CDR1 reads SNHLY; CDR2 reads FYNNEI. The V and J ends lost 4 bases and 0 bases respectively, with 9 bases between them. The DNA of the CDR3 is TGTGCCAGCAGTGGAGAGGGGGCAACTAATGAAAAACTGTTTTTT. It encodes CASSGEGATNEKLFF.